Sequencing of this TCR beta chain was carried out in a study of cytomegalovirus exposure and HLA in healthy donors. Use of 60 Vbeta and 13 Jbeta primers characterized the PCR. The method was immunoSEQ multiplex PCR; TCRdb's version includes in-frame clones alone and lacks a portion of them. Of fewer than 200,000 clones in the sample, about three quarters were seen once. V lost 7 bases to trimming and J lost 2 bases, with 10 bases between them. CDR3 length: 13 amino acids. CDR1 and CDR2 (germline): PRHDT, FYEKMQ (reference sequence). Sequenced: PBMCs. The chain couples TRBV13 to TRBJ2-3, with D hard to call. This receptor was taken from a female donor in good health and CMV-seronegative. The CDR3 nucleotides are TGTGCCAGCACCCTCGGTGACACAGATACGCAGTATTTT. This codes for CASTLGDTDTQYF.